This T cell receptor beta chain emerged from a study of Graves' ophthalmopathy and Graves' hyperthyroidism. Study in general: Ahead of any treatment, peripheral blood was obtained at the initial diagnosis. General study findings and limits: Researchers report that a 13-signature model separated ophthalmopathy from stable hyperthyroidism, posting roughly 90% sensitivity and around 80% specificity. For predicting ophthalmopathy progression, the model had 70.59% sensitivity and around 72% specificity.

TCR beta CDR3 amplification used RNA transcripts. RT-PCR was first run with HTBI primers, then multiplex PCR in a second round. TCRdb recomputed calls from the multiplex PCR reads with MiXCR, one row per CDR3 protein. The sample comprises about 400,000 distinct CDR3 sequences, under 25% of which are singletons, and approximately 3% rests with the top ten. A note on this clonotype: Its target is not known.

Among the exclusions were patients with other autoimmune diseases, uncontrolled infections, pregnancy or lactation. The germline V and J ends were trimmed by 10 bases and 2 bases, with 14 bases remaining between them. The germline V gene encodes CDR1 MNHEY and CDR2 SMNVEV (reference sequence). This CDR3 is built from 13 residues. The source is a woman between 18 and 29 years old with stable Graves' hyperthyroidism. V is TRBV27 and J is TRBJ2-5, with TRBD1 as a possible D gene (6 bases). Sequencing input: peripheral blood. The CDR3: CATRPGQQETQYF. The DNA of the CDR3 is TGTGCCACCCGCCCAGGACAGCAAGAGACCCAGTACTTC.